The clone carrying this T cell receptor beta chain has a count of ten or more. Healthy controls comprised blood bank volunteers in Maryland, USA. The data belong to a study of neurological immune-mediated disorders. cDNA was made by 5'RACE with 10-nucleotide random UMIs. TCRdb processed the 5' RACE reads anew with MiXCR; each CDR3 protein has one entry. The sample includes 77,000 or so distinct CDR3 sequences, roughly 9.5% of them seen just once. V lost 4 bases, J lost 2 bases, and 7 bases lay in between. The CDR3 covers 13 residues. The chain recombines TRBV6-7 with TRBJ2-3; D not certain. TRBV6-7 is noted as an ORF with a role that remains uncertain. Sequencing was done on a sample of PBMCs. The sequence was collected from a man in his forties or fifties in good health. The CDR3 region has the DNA TGTGCCAGCAGTTCCTATACCACAGATACGCAGTATTTT. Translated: CASSSYTTDTQYF.